These T cell receptor beta chains were read from a single sample in a study of blood T cell repertoires in COVID-19. Libraries were prepared by immunoSEQ multiplex PCR; TCRdb keeps only in-frame clonotypes and omits some of them. The repertoire holds 70,000 or so clones, with 85% to 90% as singletons. The sample comprised peripheral blood. Source of these receptors: a woman aged 80 or over with active COVID-19. Each CDR3 is given with its conserved first and last residue. The order of the fields is J gene, D gene, V gene, CDR3 protein. A D gene is named only where the DNA matches it firmly.

>TRBJ1-4|NA|TRBV27
CASSFRGRGEKLFF
>TRBJ2-1|NA|TRBV7-2
CASSLEGYRYNEQFF
>TRBJ2-1|TRBD2|TRBV6-5
CAILLAGGVYSEQFF
>TRBJ2-2|NA|TRBV7-3
CASPRKGELFF
>TRBJ2-7|TRBD2|TRBV28
CASSLEPSGTQYF
>TRBJ2-1|TRBD1|TRBV18
CASSPGQGSSNEQFF
>TRBJ2-7|TRBD2|TRBV25-1
CASSASIAGGFPYEQYF
>TRBJ2-5|TRBD2|TRBV6-2/TRBV6-3
CASSDLAGEETQYF
>TRBJ1-6|TRBD1|TRBV27
CASSLSQGFASPLHF
>TRBJ2-5|TRBD2|TRBV18
CASSPLAGGGQETQYF
>TRBJ2-1|NA|TRBV18
CASSPPFGGYNEQFF
>TRBJ2-7|NA|TRBV7-8
CASSSGAEGQRDEQYF
>TRBJ2-7|NA|TRBV25-1
CASSEGGAVHEQYF
>TRBJ2-3|NA|TRBV7-9
CASSLEGVGPTDTQYF
>TRBJ1-6|NA|TRBV4-3
CASSQGWGGTNSPLHF
>TRBJ1-1|TRBD1|TRBV5-1
CASSGQTGMAEAFF
>TRBJ1-1|NA|TRBV7-2
CASSFDSSNTEAFF
>TRBJ2-2|NA|TRBV11-2
CASSFAGPGELFF
>TRBJ2-7|NA|TRBV7-8
CASSLGTNSYEQYF
>TRBJ2-5|TRBD1|TRBV18
CASSPLGTGGVETQYF
>TRBJ1-1|TRBD1|TRBV12-5
CASGLVLGRGLGEAFF
>TRBJ2-7|NA|TRBV7-8
CASSLGVGQSISYEQYF